This is a list of T cell receptor beta chains from one sample in a study of blood T cell repertoires in COVID-19. The table came from immunoSEQ multiplex PCR; TCRdb's copy has only in-frame clones and leaves some out. The data hold about 130,000 clones, with about four fifths observed a single time. The specimen sequenced was peripheral blood. These receptors all come from a man aged 35-49 years with active or convalescent COVID-19. The CDR3 runs from the conserved cysteine through the conserved F or W.

V	J	length	CDR3
TRBV5-1	TRBJ1-1	13	CASSPSGNTEAFF
TRBV6-5	TRBJ1-1	14	CASSLTTGATEAFF
TRBV10-1	TRBJ1-2	11	CASRLAAGYTF
TRBV5-4	TRBJ2-4	17	CASSYLRGFTPQNIQYF
TRBV28	TRBJ1-2	14	CASSLSQGGKGYTF
TRBV27	TRBJ2-5	15	CASSLTRVEQETQYF
TRBV7-2	TRBJ1-2	15	CASSLVAGANYGYTF
TRBV7-9	TRBJ2-1	15	CASSSIFGTTNEQFF
TRBV18	TRBJ2-3	15	CASSPPGQGGDTQYF
TRBV6-5	TRBJ1-3	15	CASSYRDTSGNTIYF
TRBV4-2	TRBJ2-5	18	CASSQDPLAVGTKETQYF
TRBV2	TRBJ2-5	16	CASSLLRTANQETQYF
TRBV11-2	TRBJ2-1	14	CASREPGYGNEQFF
TRBV11-2	TRBJ1-3	16	CASSLVRGNSGNTIYF
TRBV3-1/TRBV3-2	TRBJ1-6	14	CASSQRDIDSPLHF
TRBV7-6	TRBJ1-1	17	CASSSGQGGVYDTEAFF
TRBV19	TRBJ2-5	12	CASSPGGEPKYF
TRBV10-2	TRBJ1-5	13	CASSETTNQPQHF
TRBV5-4	TRBJ2-7	15	CASSPRGGRTDEQYF
TRBV7-2	TRBJ2-7	13	CASRGQASHEQYF
TRBV5-6	TRBJ2-2	15	CASSFQGVLRRELFF
TRBV3-1/TRBV3-2	TRBJ2-2	16	CASSQGTSGGTGELFF
TRBV5-1	TRBJ2-2	12	CASSLSGLELFF
TRBV6-5	TRBJ2-7	12	CASSYSGDEQYF
TRBV7-2	TRBJ2-7	16	CASSLNVSRPTYEQYF
TRBV28	TRBJ1-2	13	CASSLLGGEGYTF
TRBV10-3	TRBJ1-1	13	CAISQGRWTEAFF
TRBV11-2	TRBJ1-6	15	CASSLTAQVNSPLHF
TRBV24-1	TRBJ1-1	13	CATSERGTMGAFF
TRBV3-1/TRBV3-2	TRBJ2-5	13	CASSHSGGETQYF
TRBV14	TRBJ1-2	13	CASSQARSYGYTF
TRBV6-2/TRBV6-3	TRBJ1-2	15	CASCPDLGLVNGYTF
TRBV30	TRBJ2-2	15	CAWTMPDRNTGELFF
TRBV5-1	TRBJ2-7	15	CASSLGDTDSYEQYF
TRBV6-1	TRBJ2-2	16	CASSGARGGVAGELFF
TRBV28	TRBJ1-1	14	CASSQNRGRSEAFF
TRBV27	TRBJ1-1	14	CASTPRDRYTEAFF
TRBV7-3	TRBJ2-7	15	CASSLTGGPAYEQYF
TRBV27	TRBJ2-4	12	CASGRWENIQYF
TRBV6-5	TRBJ2-7	11	CASMRAYEQYF
TRBV18	TRBJ2-4	14	CASRSGGGADIQYF
TRBV6-5	TRBJ1-1	14	CASSLTGPNTEAFF
TRBV6-5	TRBJ2-1	15	CASRTPSGGYNEQFF
TRBV2	TRBJ1-3	14	CASSVSSSGNTIYF
TRBV7-2	TRBJ2-6	18	CASSPPTRQISGANVLTF
TRBV15	TRBJ1-5	16	CATSRDRGYSNQPQHF
TRBV6-2/TRBV6-3	TRBJ1-5	15	CASSRGGLGNQPQHF
TRBV30	TRBJ1-6	13	CACASTRDSPLHF
TRBV7-2	TRBJ2-3	17	CASSLAAGGGSTDTQYF
TRBV10-2	TRBJ1-2	14	CASSPGGAAAGYTF